This record covers a single T cell receptor (beta chain). This record comes from a study of CD8+ T cells in alopecia areata. The authors extracted RNA and reverse transcribed it into cDNA as the sequencing template. Sequenced by immunoSEQ multiplex PCR; TCRdb stores in-frame clones only, minus some. The sample carries around 160,000 clones, about 60% recorded once. V gave up 3 bases and J gave up 7 bases, with 13 bases separating them. This CDR3 contains 15 residues. The V gene's germline CDR1 is SEHNR and CDR2 FQNEAQ (reference sequence). Treatment specified: oral pan-JAK inhibitor, 5-10 mg twice daily. Sorting from PBMCs produced CD4+ and CD8+ T cells.

The receptor's source is a human donor with alopecia areata. The sample here was CD4+ T cells sorted from blood, taken at week 24, from a patient treated with tofacitinib. V and J are TRBV7-9 and TRBJ1-6; the D is unclear. CDR3 in DNA: TGTGCCAGCAGCTTGTCCCAGACCAAGAATTCACCCCTCCACTTT. It is translated as CASSLSQTKNSPLHF. Complete variable domain (other parts from reference TRBV7-9 and TRBJ1-6): DTGVSQNPRHKITKRGQNVTFRCDPISEHNRLYWYRQTLGQGPEFLTYFQNEAQLEKSRLLSDRFSAERPKGSFSTLEIQRTEQGDSAMYLCASSLSQTKNSPLHFGNGTRLTVT.